Sequencing of this T cell receptor (beta chain) was carried out in a study of cytomegalovirus exposure and HLA in healthy donors. Germline V gene lookup returns CDR1 SGHNT and CDR2 YYREEE (reference sequence). The V end lost 0 bases, the J end lost 8 bases, and 9 bases lay between the germline ends. There are 14 residues in the CDR3. Data came from immunoSEQ multiplex PCR; TCRdb stores just in-frame clones and leaves some out. The top ten hold approximately 0.97% of the sample, which has roughly 150,000 clones, roughly 96% seen once. This clone occurred once. Source material: PBMCs. The clonotype was recovered from a woman between 18 and 29 years old in good health and CMV-seronegative. V usage is TRBV5-4 and J usage is TRBJ1-6, with no clear D. The CDR3: CASSLAGSYSPLHF. DNA of the CDR3: TGTGCCAGCAGCTTGGCCGGGAGTTATTCACCCCTCCACTTT.